The 10 T cell receptor beta chains below come from one sample, sequenced in a study of T cell repertoires in aging, cancer and after chemotherapy. Amplification of TCR beta used genomic DNA extracted from peripheral blood. Multiplex touch-down PCR with TRB-A/B primers amplified rearranged V-D-J TRB sequences. Each CDR3 protein is one row after TCRdb ran MiXCR on the multiplex PCR reads. This sample yields about 8,000 distinct CDR3 sequences, of which nearly 55% are seen a single time; over 20% belongs to the top ten. Sequenced material: blood. These TCRs come from a human donor in good health.

CDR3 in amino acids: CSATGLADSLYNEQFF. The DNA of the CDR3 is TGCAGTGCGACGGGACTAGCAGATTCCCTTTACAATGAGCAGTTCTTC. The chain combines TRBV20-1 with TRBJ2-1; 9 nucleotides agree with TRBD2. The CDR3 is 16 amino acids. Germline V gene lookup returns CDR1 DFQATT and CDR2 SNEGSKA (reference sequence). V shed 6 bases and J 4 bases; nucleotides not matched to a gene: 13.

The chain is built from TRBV4-3 and TRBJ2-3; D is possibly TRBD1 (6 bases). The CDR3 has 14 amino acids. Germline CDR1 LGHNA, CDR2 YSLEER. Trimming stripped 2 bases from V and 0 bases from J, with 6 bases between. CDR3 DNA: TGCGCCAGCAGCCAACAGGGGAGCACAGATACGCAGTATTTT. It is translated as CASSQQGSTDTQYF.

The J gene is TRBJ1-1, the V gene TRBV5-6; TRBD1 is a possible D gene (5 bases). Trimming took 2 bases from V and 0 from J, leaving 8 bases between them. Germline V lookup: CDR1 SGHDT, CDR2 YYEEEE. CDR3 size: 14 residues. CDR3 DNA sequence: TGTGCCAGCAGCTTAAGGGACTTGAACACTGAAGCTTTCTTT. Encoded protein: CASSLRDLNTEAFF.

V usage is TRBV24-1 and J usage is TRBJ1-5; no definite D call. The CDR3 loop spans 12 amino acids. Trimming stripped 6 bases from V and 6 bases from J, with 8 bases between. Germline V gives CDR1 KGHDR, CDR2 SFDVKD. The CDR3: CATSKGFQPQHF. The CDR3, as DNA: TGTGCCACCAGTAAGGGTTTTCAGCCCCAGCATTTT.

V and J are TRBV20-1 and TRBJ2-2, with 7 bases aligning to TRBD2. The CDR3 is 17 residues long. Trimming removed 1 base from V and 3 bases from J; junction bases left unmatched: 11. Germline V gene data show CDR1 as DFQATT and CDR2 as SNEGSKA (reference sequence). Here the CDR3 DNA reads TGCAGTGCTAGAGGGGGAGGGGTAGGATTGGACACCGGGGAGCTGTTTTTT. Translation gives CSARGGGVGLDTGELFF.

V and J are TRBV15 and TRBJ2-7; 9 nucleotides line up with TRBD2. This CDR3 has 15 amino acids. V trimming: 0 bases; J trimming: 7 bases; junction bases outside the gene matches: 7. The germline V gene has CDR1 LNHNV and CDR2 YYDKDF (reference sequence). CDR3 region: CATSRDLAGAGEQYF. CDR3 DNA: TGTGCCACCAGCAGAGATTTAGCGGGGGCGGGAGAGCAGTACTTC.

The chain recombines TRBV6-2 or TRBV6-3 with TRBJ2-4; 8 nucleotides agree with TRBD1. The CDR3 runs to 14 residues. The ends lost 4 bases at V and 3 bases at J; junction bases unmatched: 2. Germline lookup yields CDR1 MNHEY and CDR2 SVGEGT. In DNA form, the CDR3 reads TGTGCCAGCAGTTCGACAGGGGACAAAAACATTCAGTACTTC. Its protein is CASSSTGDKNIQYF.

This clonotype turned up a few times. The V gene is TRBV11-1, the J gene TRBJ2-1, with 10 bases fitting TRBD2. Germline V gene sequence: CDR1 SGHAT, CDR2 FQDESV (reference sequence). CDR3 size: 16 residues. The V segment lost 2 bases and the J segment 6 bases; nucleotides outside the gene matches: 7. CDR3 DNA sequence: TGTGCCAGCAGCTTAAGACTAGCGGGCTACAGCAATGAGCAGTTCTTC. It translates to CASSLRLAGYSNEQFF.

The V call is TRBV18, the J call TRBJ2-7, with TRBD2 matching 7 bases. Germline V gene lookup returns CDR1 KGHSH and CDR2 LQKENI. The CDR3 contains 14 residues. The junction had 9 bases not matched to a gene; V was cut back by 8 bases and J by 2 bases. Here the CDR3 reads CASSPGGGPYEQYF. CDR3 sequence (DNA): TGTGCCAGCAGTCCCGGGGGAGGGCCCTACGAGCAGTACTTC. The full variable domain, in which reference TRBV18 and TRBJ2-7 provide the parts outside the CDR3, is NAGVMQNPRHLVRRRGQEARLRCSPMKGHSHVYWYRQLPEEGLKFMVYLQKENIIDESGMPKERFSAEFPKEGPSILRIQQVVRGDSAAYFCASSPGGGPYEQYFGPGTRLTVT.

The table lists this clonotype with a few counts. The V call is TRBV29-1, the J call TRBJ2-2; TRBD1 matches at 11 bases. With 6 bases clipped from V and 4 bases from J, the junction kept 7 bases outside the gene matches. The CDR3 is 15 residues long. CDR1 is SQVTM and CDR2 is ANQGSEA in the germline V gene. CDR3 loop: CSVRWGTGGTGELFF. The CDR3 DNA reads as TGCAGCGTCCGATGGGGGACAGGGGGCACCGGGGAGCTGTTTTTT.